This TCR beta chain stems from a study of shared clonotypes between healthy human individuals. This CDR3 is built from 12 residues. Between the trimmed V and J ends, which lost 1 base and 6 bases, there was a span of 4 bases. Naive CD8 cells were CD45RO-negative, positively selected for CCR7, excluding terminally differentiated effector memory CD45RA+ cells. Authors' processing steps: For the immunoSEQ data, sequences were junction-only without quality scores, so filtering differed. Assay: immunoSEQ multiplex PCR; the TCRdb copy retains only in-frame clones and omits some. For V, J and clone size, that table is used; D and trimming come from the DNA. The table shows millions of clones, with around 96% occurring only once. General study results and limits: A handful of donors showed sharing of 4.5% to 6% of naive CD4 clonotypes. The study generally estimated greater richness for naive than memory subsets.

As concerns this clone: Antigen specificity is unknown.

The clonotype originates from a man aged 18-30 years in good health. This chain connects TRBV23-1 to TRBJ1-3; no definite D call. TRBV23-1 is sorted into the ORF group, with uncertain function. The sample consisted of naive CD8+ T cells sorted from blood. The chain's CDR3 is CASSQWVNTIYF. CDR3 nucleotide sequence: TGCGCCAGCAGTCAATGGGTAAACACCATATATTTT.